The T cell receptor beta chain under discussion was sequenced for a study of T cell changes during pregnancy in multiple sclerosis. V was shortened by 1 base and J by 2 bases, with 13 bases between the two germline ends. CDR1 SGHVS and CDR2 FNYEAQ come from the germline V gene. CDR3 length equals 16 residues. Generated by immunoSEQ multiplex PCR, the TCRdb table keeps only in-frame clones and is missing some. The repertoire holds roughly 75,000 clones, roughly 92% seen once, with roughly 1.9% in the top ten. This sample comprised peripheral blood, obtained in the third trimester of pregnancy. The TCR originated in a female donor in good health, enrolled as a control in a pregnancy study. This sequence joins TRBV7-6 and TRBJ2-3, with D perhaps TRBD2 (5 bases). DNA of the CDR3: TGTGCCAGCAGCTTAGAGGCTAGCCTGAACACAGATACGCAGTATTTT. Amino acid sequence: CASSLEASLNTDTQYF.